The 13 T cell receptor beta chains listed next were all sequenced from one sample in a study of blood T cell repertoires in COVID-19. Profiled with immunoSEQ multiplex PCR; TCRdb holds only in-frame clones, not every one. The sample includes about 200,000 clones, 80% to 90% of them seen just once. Sequenced material: PBMCs or T cells enriched from blood (not recorded which). The origin of the receptors is a woman aged 18 to 35 who had recovered from COVID-19.

The CDR3 sequence is CASLQGGKNIQYF. The CDR3 DNA follows: TGTGCCAGCCTACAGGGTGGCAAAAACATTCAGTACTTC. The rearrangement uses TRBV19 and TRBJ2-4, with a tentative D call TRBD1 (6 bases). Per the germline V gene, CDR1 is LNHDA and CDR2 is SQIVND (reference sequence). V lost 9 bases and J lost 3, with 12 bases in between. CDR3 length: 13 amino acids. Looking up the rest from reference TRBV19 and TRBJ2-4 gives the full variable domain: DGGITQSPKYLFRKEGQNVTLSCEQNLNHDAMYWYRQDPGQGLRLIYYSQIVNDFQKGDIAEGYSVSREKKESFPLTVTSAQKNPTAFYLCASLQGGKNIQYFGAGTRLSVL.

The chain uses TRBV4-1 and TRBJ1-6; 8 nucleotides match TRBD1. Germline V CDR1 and CDR2: MGHRA, YSYEKL. V was pared by 4 bases and J by 3 bases, with 5 bases of the junction left unmatched. This CDR3 comprises 16 residues. CDR3 coding DNA: TGCGCCAGCAGCCGACAAGACAGGGGCTATAATTCACCCCTCCACTTT. It yields the protein CASSRQDRGYNSPLHF.

The gene calls are TRBV25-1 and TRBJ2-7; 7 bases are shared with TRBD2. V was pared by 6 bases and J by 7 bases, with 3 bases of the junction left unmatched. Looked up from germline, CDR1 is MGHDK and CDR2 is SYGVNS. The CDR3 sequence is 11 residues long. CDR3 loop: CASRGGVEQYF. The CDR3 DNA is TGTGCCAGCAGGGGAGGGGTAGAGCAGTACTTC.

The V call is TRBV5-1, the J call TRBJ2-7; the D gene is possibly TRBD1 (5 bases). With 0 bases removed from V and 1 base from J, the gap between germline ends came to 11 bases. The CDR3 has 15 residues. Germline V gene data show CDR1 as SGHRS and CDR2 as YFSETQ. The CDR3: CASSLVTGESYEQYF. As DNA, the CDR3 is TGCGCCAGCAGCTTGGTTACAGGAGAGTCCTACGAGCAGTACTTC.

This clone was observed once. The rearrangement joins TRBV18 to TRBJ2-3; 9 nucleotides agree with TRBD1. Germline CDR1 is KGHSH and CDR2 is LQKENI. J was trimmed by 2 bases and V by 3 bases; bases with no gene match: 3. The CDR3 runs 15 residues. CDR3 sequence (DNA): TGTGCCAGCTCACCTGGGACAGGGAACACAGATACGCAGTATTTT. Its protein is CASSPGTGNTDTQYF.

J is TRBJ1-1 and V is TRBV5-1; 7 bases fit TRBD1. Germline assignment: CDR1 SGHRS and CDR2 YFSETQ. V was clipped by 1 base and J by 1 base; unmatched bases: 1. There are 14 residues in the CDR3. In nucleotides, the CDR3 is TGCGCCAGCAGCTTGACAGGGGCGAACACTGAAGCTTTCTTT. Translation: CASSLTGANTEAFF. Full variable domain (remainder filled in from reference TRBV5-1 and TRBJ1-1): KAGVTQTPRYLIKTRGQQVTLSCSPISGHRSVSWYQQTPGQGLQFLFEYFSETQRNKGNFPGRFSGRQFSNSRSEMNVSTLELGDSALYLCASSLTGANTEAFFGQGTRLTVV.

The J gene is TRBJ2-7, the V gene TRBV7-7; 8 nucleotides line up with TRBD2. The CDR3 length is 13 residues. V was pared by 5 bases and J by 6 bases, with 6 bases of the junction left unmatched. Germline V gene sequence: CDR1 SSHAT, CDR2 FNYEAQ (reference sequence). The CDR3 is CASSLGTSSEQYF. The CDR3 bases are TGTGCCAGCAGCCTTGGGACTAGTTCCGAGCAGTACTTC.

The rearrangement links TRBV7-9 to TRBJ2-1, with 8 bases aligning to TRBD2. The trim removed 5 bases at V and 6 bases at J, leaving 9 bases unmatched. Germline CDR1 reads SEHNR; CDR2 reads FQNEAQ (reference sequence). CDR3 size: 15 residues. CDR3 amino acids: CASSDSGARPNEQFF. CDR3 nucleotides: TGTGCCAGCAGCGATAGCGGGGCTCGTCCCAATGAGCAGTTCTTC.

This clone appeared once. V usage is TRBV7-2 and J usage is TRBJ1-5; TRBD1 might be the D (6 bases). Per germline, CDR1 SGHTA and CDR2 FQGNSA. This CDR3 spans 14 amino acids. The germline V and J ends were trimmed by 2 bases and 3 bases, with 8 bases remaining between them. The CDR3 sequence is CASSLQGPNQPQHF. The DNA for the CDR3 is TGTGCCAGCAGCTTACAGGGGCCCAATCAGCCCCAGCATTTT.

The rearrangement joins TRBV11-3 to TRBJ2-7; tentatively, D is TRBD2 (6 bases). This CDR3 region has 15 residues. V gave up 4 bases and J gave up 7 bases, with 20 bases separating them. Germline V gene lookup returns CDR1 SGHNT and CDR2 YENEEA. This chain's CDR3 is CASSSAGTLPGEQYF. The CDR3 DNA follows: TGTGCCAGCAGCTCAGCCGGGACTCTCCCCGGGGAGCAGTACTTC.

The rearrangement links TRBV5-4 to TRBJ1-2, with 10 bases aligning to TRBD1. CDR3 length equals 13 residues. J lost 5 bases, V lost 3 bases, and 1 base had no gene match. CDR1 is SGHNT, CDR2 YYREEE, per germline (reference sequence). The CDR3 DNA reads as TGTGCCAGCAGCTCGGGACAGGGGTATGGCTACACCTTC. Translated: CASSSGQGYGYTF.

V and J are TRBV28 and TRBJ1-6; 9 bases fit TRBD1. The CDR3 runs to 16 residues. The germline gives CDR1 MDHEN, CDR2 SYDVKM. The V and J ends lost 6 bases and 6 bases, in that order; junction bases with no gene match: 9. The CDR3 is CASRSMTGGTNSPLHF. The CDR3 DNA reads as TGTGCCAGCAGATCTATGACAGGGGGAACTAATTCACCCCTCCACTTT.

V usage is TRBV5-4 and J usage is TRBJ2-7; 8 bases agree with TRBD1. CDR3 size: 15 residues. Germline values: CDR1 SGHNT, CDR2 YYREEE (reference sequence). V shed 3 bases, J shed 4 bases, and the junction held 9 bases outside the gene matches. The CDR3, as DNA: TGTGCCAGCAGCTCAAATCGGGACAGGACGTACGAGCAGTACTTC. Amino acid sequence: CASSSNRDRTYEQYF.